The clone carrying this T cell receptor (beta chain) has at least ten counts. This entry is derived from a study of T-cell reconstitution after alpha-beta-depleted transplantation in children. Preparation of the TCRbeta library involved a method that used unique molecular identifiers. TCRdb reprocessed the PCR reads with MiXCR, giving one entry per CDR3 protein. The table includes about 870,000 distinct CDR3 sequences, 15% to 20% detected once. V lost 4 bases to trimming and J lost 2 bases, with 3 bases between them. Germline CDR1 is SNHLY and CDR2 is FYNNEI. The CDR3 is 12 residues long. The TCR comes from a male patient younger than 18 who had a stem cell transplant for acute lymphoblastic leukemia, so the T cells may come from the graft donor. The V gene is TRBV2, the J gene TRBJ1-5; D is undetermined. The specimen comprised PBMCs, mostly from graft donor cells, sampled 360 days after TCRalphabeta/CD19-depleted stem cell transplant. Here the CDR3 DNA reads TGTGCCAGCAGTGTGGGCAATCAGCCCCAGCATTTT. Its translation is CASSVGNQPQHF.